These 17 T cell receptor beta chains originate from one sample sequenced in a study of cytomegalovirus exposure and HLA in healthy donors. Only in-frame clones appear in the TCRdb table, and some are missing; sequencing was by immunoSEQ multiplex PCR. The table records 89,000 or so clones, around 93% of them present only once. The sequenced sample consisted of PBMCs. Every receptor here comes from a woman in her twenties or thirties in good health and CMV-seropositive.

The chain employs TRBV4-1 and TRBJ2-7; 13 nucleotides match TRBD2. Per the germline V gene, CDR1 is MGHRA and CDR2 is YSYEKL. The length of the CDR3 is 18 residues. J gave up 2 bases and V 4 bases, and 11 bases lay outside the gene matches. CDR3 loop: CASSPLFTSGRATYEQYF. The CDR3 region has the DNA TGCGCCAGCAGCCCCCTCTTTACTAGCGGGAGGGCCACCTACGAGCAGTACTTC.

V and J are TRBV9 and TRBJ2-1, with 8 bases that match TRBD2. Per germline, CDR1 SGDLS and CDR2 YYNGEE. This CDR3 is built from 13 residues. J was trimmed by 6 bases and V by 3 bases; bases with no gene match: 2. Here the CDR3 reads CASSGTSLNEQFF. CDR3 nucleotide sequence: TGTGCCAGCAGCGGGACTAGCCTCAATGAGCAGTTCTTC.

The rearrangement links TRBV5-4 to TRBJ2-7; TRBD2 aligns across 8 bases. Germline-derived CDR1 and CDR2 are SGHNT and YYREEE (reference sequence). There are 17 residues in the CDR3. V shed 4 bases, J shed 2 bases, and the junction held 14 bases outside the gene matches. CDR3 nucleotides: TGTGCCAGCAGCCCTACGCCGTCAGCGGGAGTGGCCTACGAGCAGTACTTC. Translation gives CASSPTPSAGVAYEQYF.

The CDR3 loop reads CASSSRTLRSYNEQFF. The CDR3 DNA reads TGTGCCAGCAGCTCACGGACTCTTCGCTCCTACAATGAGCAGTTCTTC. V is TRBV11-2 and J is TRBJ2-1, with D tentatively TRBD2 (5 bases). The germline gives CDR1 SGHAT, CDR2 FQNNGV. V was pared by 4 bases and J by 0 bases, with 13 bases between. The CDR3 consists of 16 residues. Drawing the rest from reference TRBV11-2 and TRBJ2-1, the complete variable domain is EAGVAQSPRYKIIEKRQSVAFWCNPISGHATLYWYQQILGQGPKLLIQFQNNGVVDDSQLPKDRFSAERLKGVDSTLKIQPAKLEDSAVYLCASSSRTLRSYNEQFFGPGTRLTVL.

The chain uses TRBV2 and TRBJ2-5; TRBD1 aligns across 8 bases. With V trimmed by 4 bases and J by 3 bases, 7 bases remained unmatched. The CDR3 is 15 residues long. Germline values: CDR1 SNHLY, CDR2 FYNNEI. The CDR3 sequence: CASSVLYRGKETQYF. As DNA, the CDR3 is TGTGCCAGCAGTGTTTTGTACAGGGGGAAAGAGACCCAGTACTTC.

V gene TRBV10-3 combines with J gene TRBJ2-1; D is unresolved. There are 13 residues in the CDR3. V dropped 6 bases and J dropped 4 bases, with 10 bases sitting between them. Germline CDR1 ENHRY, CDR2 SYGVKD. The CDR3, as DNA: TGTGCCATCAGAGCTGACACTTACAATGAGCAGTTCTTC. Translation: CAIRADTYNEQFF.

This chain links TRBV19 with TRBJ1-5; possibly TRBD1 for D (5 bases). This CDR3 region has 16 residues. V was pared by 4 bases and J by 3 bases, with 16 bases between. In germline, CDR1 is LNHDA, CDR2 SQIVND (reference sequence). This CDR3 is CASSTTPRTLNQPQHF. In nucleotides, the CDR3 is TGTGCCAGTAGTACTACCCCTAGGACACTCAATCAGCCCCAGCATTTT.

This chain uses TRBV6-5 with TRBJ2-5, with 11 bases aligning to TRBD2. The CDR3 sequence is 14 residues long. Trimming took 6 bases from V and 5 from J; bases not matched to a gene: 5. Germline V gene data show CDR1 as MNHEY and CDR2 as SVGAGI. CDR3 nucleotide sequence: TGTGCCAGCAGCCAACTAGCGGGAGCTGAGACCCAGTACTTC. Its protein is CASSQLAGAETQYF.

This chain uses TRBV7-6 with TRBJ2-3, with D maybe TRBD2 (6 bases). Per the germline V gene, CDR1 is SGHVS and CDR2 is FNYEAQ. The CDR3 loop spans 16 amino acids. The germline V and J ends were trimmed by 2 bases and 5 bases, with 17 bases remaining between them. CDR3 region: CASSLTPSGGKDTQYF. The CDR3 DNA follows: TGTGCCAGCAGCTTAACCCCGAGTGGGGGGAAAGATACGCAGTATTTT.

The chain links TRBV5-1 to TRBJ1-1, with 7 bases fitting TRBD1. The trim removed 0 bases at V and 0 bases at J, leaving 5 bases unmatched. CDR1 and CDR2 (germline): SGHRS, YFSETQ. This CDR3 is built from 16 residues. CDR3 amino acids: CASSLGGQRMNTEAFF. CDR3 DNA: TGCGCCAGCAGCTTGGGGGGACAGAGGATGAACACTGAAGCTTTCTTT.

The gene calls are TRBV9 and TRBJ2-2, with 9 bases fitting TRBD1. The germline CDR1 and CDR2 sequences are SGDLS and YYNGEE. The CDR3 is 15 residues long. The V segment lost 3 bases and the J segment 6 bases; nucleotides outside the gene matches: 6. CDR3 DNA sequence: TGTGCCAGCAGCGCGAGGACAGGGGACCCCGGGGAGCTGTTTTTT. This gives the protein CASSARTGDPGELFF. The complete variable domain, with remaining parts taken from reference TRBV9 and TRBJ2-2, reads DSGVTQTPKHLITATGQRVTLRCSPRSGDLSVYWYQQSLDQGLQFLIQYYNGEERAKGNILERFSAQQFPDLHSELNLSSLELGDSALYFCASSARTGDPGELFFGEGSRLTVL.

This chain connects TRBV2 to TRBJ2-1; D might be TRBD2 (5 bases). CDR3 length equals 17 residues. Germline V gene data show CDR1 as SNHLY and CDR2 as FYNNEI. With 8 bases removed from V and 8 bases from J, the gap between germline ends came to 28 bases. The CDR3 DNA reads as TGTGCCAGCCGCGAGAGGGCAAGAGCCCGGGCGGACGATGAGCAGTTCTTC. This gives the protein CASRERARARADDEQFF.

The chain uses TRBV5-1 and TRBJ2-5; 16 nucleotides align to TRBD2. This CDR3 is 17 amino acids long. V trimming: 4 bases; J trimming: 5 bases; junction bases outside the gene matches: 8. Germline values: CDR1 SGHRS, CDR2 YFSETQ. The CDR3 DNA follows: TGCGCCAGCAGCGTCGGGACTAGCGGGAGGGCCGAGGAGACCCAGTACTTC. It codes for CASSVGTSGRAEETQYF.

This chain uses TRBV28 with TRBJ2-2; 14 nucleotides align to TRBD2. V lost 11 bases to trimming and J lost 0 bases; unmatched junction nucleotides: 2. The CDR3 runs to 15 residues. From germline, CDR1 is MDHEN and CDR2 SYDVKM. Here the CDR3 reads CAGTSGSANTGELFF. In DNA form, the CDR3 reads TGTGCCGGGACTAGCGGGAGTGCGAACACCGGGGAGCTGTTTTTT.

The chain employs TRBV9 and TRBJ2-5; D uncertain. The germline gives CDR1 SGDLS, CDR2 YYNGEE. The CDR3 extends over 15 amino acids. V gave up 4 bases and J gave up 2 bases, with 15 bases separating them. CDR3: CASSTRPAGQETQYF. DNA of the CDR3: TGTGCCAGCAGCACACGCCCGGCCGGGCAAGAGACCCAGTACTTC.

The CDR3 here is CASKSSGLNEQYF. CDR3 nucleotide sequence: TGTGCCAGCAAGTCTAGCGGTCTAAATGAGCAGTACTTC. This sequence joins TRBV2 and TRBJ2-7; 7 bases fit TRBD2. V shed 7 bases and J 7 bases; nucleotides not matched to a gene: 10. The germline CDR1 and CDR2 sequences are SNHLY and FYNNEI. The CDR3 runs to 13 residues.

This chain uses TRBV29-1 with TRBJ2-3; maybe TRBD2 (5 bases). The CDR3 is 19 amino acids. Trimming took off 4 bases at V and 2 bases at J, with 28 bases between the two ends. Germline loops: CDR1 SQVTM, CDR2 ANQGSEA. The CDR3 loop reads CSVGTHRGGPSVFTDTQYF. The DNA for the CDR3 is TGCAGCGTTGGGACCCACCGAGGCGGGCCCTCCGTTTTCACAGATACGCAGTATTTT.